This T cell receptor (beta chain) was captured in a study of immune heterogeneity within non-small cell lung tumors. Study information: With respect to histology, the tumors encompassed a handful of squamous cell carcinomas, under 11 non-squamous carcinomas and 1 not otherwise specified.

Germline V CDR1 and CDR2: MDHEN, SYDVKM. The CDR3 runs to 15 residues. V gave up 8 bases and J gave up 2 bases, with 16 bases separating them. This clonotype counts as medium-sized (0.01 to 0.1%). Template was bulk tumor genomic DNA, 550 to 650 ng per sample. Each primary tumor yielded several biopsies, collected far apart from one another at surgery. Each patient presented with untreated, newly diagnosed non-small cell lung cancer and received curative surgery. Multiplex PCR employing 32 V and 13 J primers generated amplicons of the TCR beta CDR3. From the multiplex PCR reads, TCRdb called clonotypes with MiXCR, one entry per CDR3 protein. The table has around 11,000 distinct CDR3 sequences, around 30% seen once.

The clonotype was recovered from a woman aged 45 to 65 with non-small cell lung cancer. The genes are TRBV28 and TRBJ1-5; the D is unclear. Sequenced: lung tumor tissue. Here the CDR3 DNA reads TGTGCCAGCCACCCGGTCGGGGTCGGCAATCAGCCCCAGCATTTT. This encodes CASHPVGVGNQPQHF.